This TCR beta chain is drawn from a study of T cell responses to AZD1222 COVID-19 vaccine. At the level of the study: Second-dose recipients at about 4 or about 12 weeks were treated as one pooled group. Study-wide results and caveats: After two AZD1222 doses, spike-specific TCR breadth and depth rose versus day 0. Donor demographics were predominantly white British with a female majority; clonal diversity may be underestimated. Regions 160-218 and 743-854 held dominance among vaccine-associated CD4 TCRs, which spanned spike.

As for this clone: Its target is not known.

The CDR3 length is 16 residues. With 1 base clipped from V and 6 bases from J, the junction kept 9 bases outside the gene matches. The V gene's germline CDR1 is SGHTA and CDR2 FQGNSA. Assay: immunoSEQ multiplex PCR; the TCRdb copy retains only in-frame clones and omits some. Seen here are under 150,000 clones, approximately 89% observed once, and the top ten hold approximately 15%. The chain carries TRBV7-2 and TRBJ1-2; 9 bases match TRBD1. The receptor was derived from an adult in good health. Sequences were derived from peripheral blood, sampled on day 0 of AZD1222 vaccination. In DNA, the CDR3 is TGTGCCAGCAGCTTAGACGTTACAGGGGGCCTTAATGGCTACACCTTC. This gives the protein CASSLDVTGGLNGYTF. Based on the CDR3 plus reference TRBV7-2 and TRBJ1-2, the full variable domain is GAGVSQSPSNKVTEKGKDVELRCDPISGHTALYWYRQSLGQGLEFLIYFQGNSAPDKSGLPSDRFSAERTGGSVSTLTIQRTQQEDSAVYLCASSLDVTGGLNGYTFGSGTRLTVV.